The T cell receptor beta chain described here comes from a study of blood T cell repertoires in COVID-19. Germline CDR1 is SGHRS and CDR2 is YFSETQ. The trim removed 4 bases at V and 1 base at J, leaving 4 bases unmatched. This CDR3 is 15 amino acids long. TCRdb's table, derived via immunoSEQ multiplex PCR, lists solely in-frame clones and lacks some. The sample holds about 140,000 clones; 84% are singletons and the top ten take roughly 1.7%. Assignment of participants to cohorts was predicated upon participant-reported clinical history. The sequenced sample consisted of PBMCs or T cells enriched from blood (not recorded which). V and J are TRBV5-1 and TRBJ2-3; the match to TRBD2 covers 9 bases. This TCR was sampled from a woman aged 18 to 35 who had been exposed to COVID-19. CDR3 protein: CASSPWTSGTDTQYF. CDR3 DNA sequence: TGCGCCAGCAGCCCCTGGACTAGCGGCACAGATACGCAGTATTTT.